The 21 T cell receptor beta chains presented below share a single source sample, sequenced in a study of cytomegalovirus exposure and HLA in healthy donors. Primers for the PCR totalled 60 Vbeta and 13 Jbeta. The repertoire was sequenced with immunoSEQ multiplex PCR; TCRdb's copy has only in-frame clones and lacks some. The sample includes tens of thousands of clones. Sequenced sample: PBMCs. The receptors come from a male donor in good health and CMV-seronegative.

This chain joins TRBV5-5 and TRBJ1-2; D is unclear. V shed 4 bases and J shed 5 bases, with 18 bases lying between them. CDR3 length: 15 amino acids. Germline V gives CDR1 SGHKS, CDR2 YYEKEE (reference sequence). This CDR3 reads CASSLNSGKPYGYTF. The CDR3 DNA reads as TGTGCCAGCAGCCTAAACAGCGGAAAACCTTATGGCTACACCTTC.

The chain employs TRBV4-1 and TRBJ2-1, with 12 bases lining up with TRBD2. Per germline, CDR1 MGHRA and CDR2 YSYEKL. The V and J ends lost 4 bases and 4 bases, in that order; junction bases with no gene match: 11. This CDR3 has 18 amino acids. DNA for the CDR3: TGCGCCAGCAGCCGGGGGGGGCTAGCGGGAGGGAAATACAATGAGCAGTTCTTC. Translated, it gives CASSRGGLAGGKYNEQFF.

In nucleotides, the CDR3 is TGCGCCAGCAGCTTGCCTAGCGGCACAGATACGCAGTATTTT. Amino acid sequence: CASSLPSGTDTQYF. The J gene is TRBJ2-3, the V gene TRBV5-1, with a possible D match to TRBD2 (6 bases). The CDR3 loop spans 14 amino acids. The germline V gene has CDR1 SGHRS and CDR2 YFSETQ. V shed 1 base and J shed 1 base, with 7 bases lying between them.

The V gene is TRBV19, the J gene TRBJ2-3; 10 nucleotides align to TRBD2. Germline trimming cut 7 bases from V and 6 bases from J; bases unmatched to any gene: 4. Germline V gives CDR1 LNHDA, CDR2 SQIVND (reference sequence). This CDR3 comprises 13 residues. CDR3 loop: CASTLAGEDTQYF. DNA of the CDR3: TGTGCCAGTACTCTAGCGGGAGAGGATACGCAGTATTTT. The variable domain in full, completed from reference TRBV19 and TRBJ2-3, reads DGGITQSPKYLFRKEGQNVTLSCEQNLNHDAMYWYRQDPGQGLRLIYYSQIVNDFQKGDIAEGYSVSREKKESFPLTVTSAQKNPTAFYLCASTLAGEDTQYFGPGTRLTVL.

The V call is TRBV2, the J call TRBJ1-5; possibly TRBD1 for D (5 bases). CDR1 and CDR2 (germline): SNHLY, FYNNEI. Trimming cost V 4 bases and J 2 bases, with 6 bases left between them. This CDR3 is 13 amino acids long. CDR3: CASSGQRNQPQHF. The DNA of the CDR3 is TGTGCCAGCAGTGGACAGCGCAATCAGCCCCAGCATTTT.

This chain links TRBV6-1 with TRBJ2-1; 12 bases line up with TRBD1. The CDR3 contains 14 residues. CDR1 and CDR2 from the germline V gene are MNHNS and SASEGT. Losses at the gene ends were 8 bases for V and 6 bases for J; bases not matched to a gene: 5. The CDR3 sequence is CASFRDRGPNEQFF. The CDR3 region has the DNA TGTGCCAGCTTCCGGGACAGGGGGCCCAATGAGCAGTTCTTC.

The chain carries TRBV4-1 and TRBJ2-3, with D possibly matching TRBD2 (6 bases). V was cut by 1 base and J by 0 bases, with 14 bases left in between. This CDR3 region has 17 residues. Germline CDR1 is MGHRA and CDR2 is YSYEKL. CDR3 sequence: CASSQVPASDSTDTQYF. CDR3 bases: TGCGCCAGCAGCCAAGTCCCGGCTAGCGATAGCACAGATACGCAGTATTTT.

The rearrangement links TRBV5-1 to TRBJ1-2; no firm D call. The germline V and J ends were trimmed by 0 bases and 0 bases, with 6 bases remaining between them. The CDR3 runs to 14 residues. The germline V gene has CDR1 SGHRS and CDR2 YFSETQ. CDR3 amino acids: CASSLDSTNYGYTF. CDR3 nucleotide sequence: TGCGCCAGCAGCTTGGACAGCACTAACTATGGCTACACCTTC.

This CDR3 is CASSLAGDLDDTQYF. CDR3 coding DNA: TGTGCCAGCAGTCTAGCGGGAGACCTTGACGATACGCAGTATTTT. This chain connects TRBV6-6 to TRBJ2-3; 10 nucleotides match TRBD2. Germline V gives CDR1 MNHNY, CDR2 SVGAGI (reference sequence). Trimming cost V 5 bases and J 6 bases; bases outside gene matches: 8. CDR3 length: 15 amino acids.

This chain uses TRBV5-1 with TRBJ2-7; 7 bases match TRBD1. J lost 4 bases, V lost 4 bases, and 8 bases had no gene match. Germline V CDR1 and CDR2: SGHRS, YFSETQ. The CDR3 has 14 amino acids. The CDR3 sequence: CASSPTPRGYEQYF. The CDR3 region has the DNA TGCGCCAGCAGCCCCACCCCCAGGGGGTACGAGCAGTACTTC.

This chain uses TRBV7-8 with TRBJ2-7, with a weak D call TRBD2 (5 bases). With 5 bases removed from V and 4 bases from J, the gap between germline ends came to 18 bases. Germline V gene sequence: CDR1 SGHVS, CDR2 FQNEAQ. The length of the CDR3 is 15 residues. The CDR3 is CASSTPVGGHYEQYF. CDR3 nucleotides: TGTGCCAGCAGCACCCCTGTCGGAGGCCATTACGAGCAGTACTTC.

The chain couples TRBV28 to TRBJ2-5; D remains unclear. The CDR3 has 13 amino acids. CDR1 is MDHEN and CDR2 is SYDVKM in the germline V gene. The V end lost 3 bases, the J end lost 1 base, and 6 bases lay between the germline ends. For the CDR3, the DNA is TGTGCCAGCAGTTTCGAGGCCCAAGAGACCCAGTACTTC. Its translation is CASSFEAQETQYF.

This chain uses TRBV2 with TRBJ2-3; 8 bases are a match to TRBD2. There are 14 residues in the CDR3. Looked up from germline, CDR1 is SNHLY and CDR2 is FYNNEI. V was pared by 3 bases and J by 5 bases, with 4 bases of the junction left unmatched. The CDR3 loop is CASSEDGREDTQYF. The CDR3, as DNA: TGTGCCAGCAGTGAGGACGGGAGGGAAGATACGCAGTATTTT.

Measured by frequency, this clone is medium-sized. The chain couples TRBV19 to TRBJ2-7; 9 bases map to TRBD1. V was pared by 3 bases and J by 6 bases, with 15 bases of the junction left unmatched. This CDR3 contains 17 residues. Per the germline V gene, CDR1 is LNHDA and CDR2 is SQIVND (reference sequence). The CDR3 DNA reads as TGTGCCAGTAGTATCGGCACCGGGACAGGGCACAAGAGCGAGCAGTACTTC. Translation: CASSIGTGTGHKSEQYF.

The rearrangement uses TRBV19 and TRBJ2-4, with D maybe TRBD1 (5 bases). Per the germline V gene, CDR1 is LNHDA and CDR2 is SQIVND (reference sequence). V was cut by 0 bases and J by 0 bases, with 15 bases left in between. The CDR3 runs 18 residues. The CDR3 spells CASSIDGARTLAKNIQYF. In DNA, the CDR3 is TGTGCCAGTAGTATAGATGGGGCCAGAACCTTAGCCAAAAACATTCAGTACTTC.

The gene calls are TRBV7-9 and TRBJ1-1, with 8 bases that match TRBD1. This CDR3 is built from 13 residues. Germline values: CDR1 SEHNR, CDR2 FQNEAQ (reference sequence). J was trimmed by 5 bases and V by 6 bases; bases with no gene match: 5. The CDR3 spells CASSDQGATEAFF. The CDR3 region has the DNA TGTGCCAGCAGTGACCAGGGGGCGACTGAAGCTTTCTTT.

The J gene is TRBJ2-3, the V gene TRBV6-5, with 8 bases lining up with TRBD2. J lost 4 bases, V lost 7 bases, and 10 bases had no gene match. This CDR3 spans 15 amino acids. CDR1 and CDR2 (germline): MNHEY, SVGAGI. The CDR3 sequence: CASTPLSGTPDTQYF. CDR3 nucleotide sequence: TGTGCCAGCACCCCGCTTAGCGGGACCCCAGATACGCAGTATTTT.

V and J are TRBV5-6 and TRBJ2-3, with D possibly TRBD2 on 5 matching bases. The CDR3 loop spans 14 amino acids. Looked up from germline, CDR1 is SGHDT and CDR2 is YYEEEE. Trimming cost V 0 bases and J 9 bases, with 14 bases left between them. The CDR3 loop reads CASSLGGRGSTQYF. DNA for the CDR3: TGTGCCAGCAGCTTGGGAGGTCGCGGGTCGACGCAGTATTTT.

The V call is TRBV4-3, the J call TRBJ1-2; 9 nucleotides match TRBD1. This CDR3 spans 15 amino acids. Germline trimming cut 2 bases from V and 3 bases from J; bases unmatched to any gene: 4. The germline gives CDR1 LGHNA, CDR2 YSLEER. The CDR3 nucleotides are TGCGCCAGCAGCCAAATGACAGGGGGTGACTATGGCTACACCTTC. Protein product: CASSQMTGGDYGYTF.

The J gene is TRBJ2-3, the V gene TRBV5-1; 10 positions agree with TRBD1. The germline V gene has CDR1 SGHRS and CDR2 YFSETQ. Trimming removed 4 bases from V and 4 bases from J; junction bases left unmatched: 3. CDR3 length: 14 amino acids. The CDR3 region has the DNA TGCGCCAGCAGCCTGGGACAGGGGCCAGATACGCAGTATTTT. Translating it yields CASSLGQGPDTQYF.

The rearrangement joins TRBV7-6 to TRBJ1-2; TRBD1 might be the D (5 bases). The germline gives CDR1 SGHVS, CDR2 FNYEAQ. The CDR3 consists of 15 residues. V lost 1 base to trimming and J lost 3 bases, with 12 bases between them. The CDR3 sequence: CASSLDDRPYYGYTF. The CDR3 coding sequence is TGTGCCAGCAGCTTAGATGACAGACCCTACTATGGCTACACCTTC. The entire variable domain, with the rest obtained from reference TRBV7-6 and TRBJ1-2, is as follows: GAGVSQSPRYKVTKRGQDVALRCDPISGHVSLYWYRQALGQGPEFLTYFNYEAQQDKSGLPNDRFSAERPEGSISTLTIQRTEQRDSAMYRCASSLDDRPYYGYTFGSGTRLTVV.